This T cell receptor beta chain was documented in a study of Ad26.COV2.S vaccination and SARS-CoV-2 variants. TCRdb's copy holds only in-frame clones and misses some; the assay was immunoSEQ multiplex PCR. The sample records just over 350,000 clones, 92% being singletons. CDR3 length: 18 residues. Germline loops: CDR1 MNHEY, CDR2 SVGEGT. Trimming took 0 bases from V and 0 from J; bases not matched to a gene: 6. This clone was seen only once. The TCR originated in a human donor who had recovered from COVID-19. The specimen comprised peripheral blood, sampled after recovery from COVID-19. The gene calls are TRBV6-2 or TRBV6-3 and TRBJ2-1, with TRBD1 identical over 9 bases. CDR3 loop: CASSYSDMTGGSYNEQFF. The CDR3 DNA is TGTGCCAGCAGTTACTCTGACATGACAGGGGGCTCCTACAATGAGCAGTTCTTC.